This entry lists 15 T cell receptor beta chains sequenced from one sample in a study of T cell responses to AZD1222 COVID-19 vaccine (dated by TCRdb to the early 2020s). Library prep was done by the immunoSEQ multiplex PCR assay. TCRdb mirrors the immuneACCESS table, restricted to in-frame sequences. Some clones are absent from its copies; in checked studies, under half trace to an unresolved V gene, and the reason for the others is unknown. The table for this sample lists about 120,000 clones; around 92% of them were counted only once. The ten largest make up about 14% of the sample. Read against the paper, the sample's time point label means: baseline before first vaccination. The sequencing used peripheral blood, collected on day 0 of AZD1222 vaccination. These receptors were taken from an adult in good health.

The chain carries TRBV4-1 and TRBJ1-4, with D perhaps matching TRBD1 (5 bases). Germline V lookup: CDR1 MGHRA, CDR2 YSYEKL. The CDR3 length is 14 residues. Deletions cut 3 bases from V and 5 bases from J, with 10 bases between. CDR3 residues: CASSQGRANEKLFF. The DNA for the CDR3 is TGCGCCAGCAGCCAGGGCAGGGCAAATGAAAAACTGTTTTTT.

The chain employs TRBV5-1 and TRBJ1-1; no firm D call. V was clipped by 0 bases and J by 3 bases, with 15 bases between them. The CDR3 is 16 amino acids. Germline assignment: CDR1 SGHRS and CDR2 YFSETQ. CDR3 DNA sequence: TGCGCCAGCAGCTTGGCTGGAGGGCAGATGGACACTGAAGCTTTCTTT. This encodes CASSLAGGQMDTEAFF.

This clone appeared a single time. The V gene is TRBV15, the J gene TRBJ1-5; D not resolved. The CDR3 extends over 16 amino acids. The V gene's germline CDR1 is LNHNV and CDR2 YYDKDF (reference sequence). Trimming pared 0 bases from V and 2 bases from J, leaving 11 bases between. In DNA form, the CDR3 reads TGTGCCACCAGCAGAGACGGGCAGTATGGCAATCAGCCCCAGCATTTT. Translating it yields CATSRDGQYGNQPQHF. The variable domain in full, with the rest retrieved from reference TRBV15 and TRBJ1-5, is DAMVIQNPRYQVTQFGKPVTLSCSQTLNHNVMYWYQQKSSQAPKLLFHYYDKDFNNEADTPDNFQSRRPNTSFCFLDIRSPGLGDTAMYLCATSRDGQYGNQPQHFGDGTRLSIL.

The rearrangement joins TRBV4-3 to TRBJ2-3, with a possible D match to TRBD2 (6 bases). The CDR3 spans 14 residues. CDR1 and CDR2 from the germline V gene are LGHNA and YSLEER. V lost 5 bases to trimming and J lost 1 base, with 10 bases between them. The CDR3, as DNA: TGCGCCAGCAGCAGGGACTCTGGCACAGATACGCAGTATTTT. This translates into CASSRDSGTDTQYF.

The chain has TRBV6-6 and TRBJ2-2; unclear D gene. This CDR3 is built from 12 residues. V lost 6 bases and J lost 4, with 6 bases in between. Germline V gene lookup returns CDR1 MNHNY and CDR2 SVGAGI (reference sequence). DNA of the CDR3: TGTGCCAGCAGGGGCTTCACCGGGGAGCTGTTTTTT. Protein sequence: CASRGFTGELFF.

V and J are TRBV10-3 and TRBJ2-2, with TRBD1 as a possible D gene (5 bases). Germline V gene sequence: CDR1 ENHRY, CDR2 SYGVKD. The CDR3 covers 16 residues. Between the trimmed V and J ends, which lost 0 bases and 5 bases, there was a span of 13 bases. The CDR3 sequence is CAISESTSGQTGELFF. The CDR3 DNA reads TGTGCCATCAGTGAGTCGACGTCAGGGCAGACCGGGGAGCTGTTTTTT.

The rearrangement links TRBV15 to TRBJ1-3; D unclear. CDR3 length: 14 amino acids. The V end was cut by 1 base, the J end by 0 bases, with 4 bases between. The germline gives CDR1 LNHNV, CDR2 YYDKDF (reference sequence). DNA of the CDR3: TGTGCCACCAGCAGAGGGAGCTCTGGAAACACCATATATTTT. This sequence encodes CATSRGSSGNTIYF.

In this sample, this clone turned up once. The rearrangement uses TRBV2 and TRBJ2-7, with D perhaps being TRBD1 or TRBD2 (5 bases each). Germline V gene sequence: CDR1 SNHLY, CDR2 FYNNEI. The CDR3 extends over 13 amino acids. The V end was cut by 4 bases, the J end by 0 bases, with 7 bases between. This chain's CDR3 is CASSGGTSYEQYF. The CDR3 DNA reads TGTGCCAGCAGTGGGGGGACCTCCTACGAGCAGTACTTC.

CDR3 DNA sequence: TGTGCCAGCAGCCCAGGACTAGCGGGAGTTGTTACCGGGGAGCTGTTTTTT. Translated, it gives CASSPGLAGVVTGELFF. The chain carries TRBV7-2 and TRBJ2-2, with 13 bases fitting TRBD2. The CDR3 is 17 amino acids. Germline CDR1 reads SGHTA; CDR2 reads FQGNSA. V shed 5 bases and J 5 bases; nucleotides not matched to a gene: 8.

V is TRBV15 and J is TRBJ2-7; D might be TRBD1 or TRBD2, each matching 5 bases. V gave up 4 bases and J gave up 7 bases, with 20 bases separating them. Germline V lookup: CDR1 LNHNV, CDR2 YYDKDF (reference sequence). The CDR3 runs 15 residues. The CDR3 reads CATSTRVALGVEQYF. The CDR3 region has the DNA TGTGCCACCAGCACCCGGGTTGCCCTGGGGGTAGAGCAGTACTTC.

This CDR3 is CASSYPTLVRTTDTQYF. In DNA form, the CDR3 reads TGTGCCAGCAGTTACCCGACCCTAGTTCGGACGACAGATACGCAGTATTTT. V is TRBV6-2 or TRBV6-3 and J is TRBJ2-3; the D is unclear. The CDR3 is made up of 17 amino acids. Germline loops: CDR1 MNHEY, CDR2 SVGEGT. V was shortened by 2 bases and J by 3 bases, with 18 bases between the two germline ends.

This chain links TRBV7-9 with TRBJ2-7, with 9 nucleotides matching TRBD1. V gave up 2 bases and J gave up 3 bases; unmatched junction bases: 11. This CDR3 has 17 residues. Germline V CDR1 and CDR2: SEHNR, FQNEAQ (reference sequence). CDR3 amino acids: CASSLTTTGTGNYEQYF. The CDR3 region has the DNA TGTGCCAGCAGCTTAACCACTACCGGGACAGGGAACTACGAGCAGTACTTC. The complete variable domain, with remaining parts taken from reference TRBV7-9 and TRBJ2-7, reads DTGVSQNPRHKITKRGQNVTFRCDPISEHNRLYWYRQTLGQGPEFLTYFQNEAQLEKSRLLSDRFSAERPKGSFSTLEIQRTEQGDSAMYLCASSLTTTGTGNYEQYFGPGTRLTVT.

The J gene is TRBJ2-1, the V gene TRBV4-1; maybe TRBD1 (6 bases). The CDR3 has 15 residues. V lost 2 bases to trimming and J lost 0 bases, with 8 bases between them. CDR1 and CDR2 (germline): MGHRA, YSYEKL. The CDR3: CASSQTGSSYNEQFF. The CDR3 DNA is TGCGCCAGCAGCCAAACAGGGAGCTCCTACAATGAGCAGTTCTTC.

The chain recombines TRBV27 with TRBJ2-1, with 8 bases matching TRBD1. Losses at the gene ends were 2 bases for V and 7 bases for J; bases not matched to a gene: 10. The CDR3 spans 16 residues. Germline-derived CDR1 and CDR2 are MNHEY and SMNVEV (reference sequence). The CDR3 region is CASSLITGQVPNEQFF. Here the CDR3 DNA reads TGTGCCAGCAGTTTAATAACGGGACAGGTGCCTAATGAGCAGTTCTTC.

CDR3 in amino acids: CSASRRRGTDTQYF. The CDR3 DNA reads TGCAGTGCTAGTCGTCGTCGGGGCACAGATACGCAGTATTTT. This chain uses TRBV20-1 with TRBJ2-3; no clear D gene. The CDR3 length is 14 residues. The V end lost 3 bases, the J end lost 1 base, and 11 bases lay between the germline ends. CDR1 is DFQATT and CDR2 is SNEGSKA in the germline V gene (reference sequence).